This T cell receptor beta chain was sequenced for a study of CD8+ T cells in alopecia areata. General observations from the study: Among patients, TCR sharing was less clear than in mice, a difference possibly due in part to HLA diversity in the patient population.

Indicated treatment: oral pan-JAK inhibitor, 5-10 mg twice daily. The ends were cut back, 7 bases at V and 6 bases at J, with 37 bases in the middle. This CDR3 spans 21 amino acids. Regarding this clone: The antigen is undetermined.

Following extraction, RNA underwent reverse transcription to cDNA, which served as the sequencing template. The method was immunoSEQ multiplex PCR; TCRdb's version includes in-frame clones alone and lacks a portion of them. The top ten clones hold 15% to 20% of a sample with about 170,000 clones, around 58% of them seen once. J is TRBJ2-1 and V is TRBV23-1; D is possibly TRBD2 (5 bases). TRBV23-1 is noted as an ORF with a role that remains uncertain. This sequence originates from a human donor with alopecia areata. This specimen was CD4+ T cells sorted from blood, taken at approximately week 60, from a patient treated with tofacitinib. CDR3 in amino acids: CASKPSLAGPVTSFAPNEQFF. The CDR3 nucleotides are TGCGCCAGCAAGCCCAGCCTCGCGGGCCCGGTTACATCCTTCGCGCCCAATGAGCAGTTCTTC.